This paragraph covers one T cell receptor beta chain sequence. The antigen is undetermined. The CDR3 runs 14 residues. Per germline, CDR1 MGHRA and CDR2 YSYEKL. J gave up 6 bases and V 5 bases, and 8 bases lay outside the gene matches. This sample is part of a study of cytotoxic CD8 clonotypes in ibrutinib-treated CLL. The planned depth of sequencing spanned 1 in 200,000 to 1 in 1 million T cells. The data were produced by immunoSEQ multiplex PCR, yet TCRdb's version contains in-frame clones alone and is incomplete. The repertoire includes 200,000 or so clones, approximately 70% of them detected once, and 5.5% to 6% sits in the top ten. Overall study results and limits: Baseline values of clonality outstripped age-matched healthy donors and followed circulating CD8+ T-cell counts. Clonality was higher at ibrutinib response and returned toward baseline at progression. Sustained-remission patients were sampled at one set of times and progressing patients at different ones.

The sample was PBMCs, taken after 12 months of ibrutinib treatment. The sequence was collected from a human donor with chronic lymphocytic leukemia. The V and J genes are TRBV4-1 and TRBJ1-2; TRBD1 matches at 8 bases. The CDR3 nucleotides are TGCGCCAGCAGCGGGGACAGGCTGGGTCATGGCTACACCTTC. Its protein is CASSGDRLGHGYTF.